This T cell receptor (beta chain) was observed in a study of blood T cell repertoires in COVID-19. Looking at the study overall: Italy, Spain and the United States were the sources of the convalescent and acute COVID-19 samples. The cDNA or gDNA used as material had been derived from T cells, B-cell-depleted T cells, or PBMCs.

TCRdb keeps only in-frame clones here, not all; method: immunoSEQ multiplex PCR. The table shows under 300,000 clones, with roughly nine tenths occurring only once. Cohort 3 donors counted as recovered after two negative PCRs, clearance, or resolved symptoms. Sequencing input: PBMCs or T cells enriched from blood (not recorded which). The TCR originated in a woman aged 60-70 years who had recovered from COVID-19.

CDR3 sequence (DNA): TGTGCCAGCAGCTCAAGCCTACAGGGAACGCAGTATTTT. Its translation is CASSSSLQGTQYF. The chain joins TRBV7-3 to TRBJ2-3, with D tentatively TRBD1 (6 bases). Germline V CDR1 and CDR2: SGHTA, FQGTGA. The CDR3 length is 13 residues. The ends were cut back, 4 bases at V and 9 bases at J, with 14 bases in the middle.